These 21 T cell receptor beta chains were all obtained from the same sample, sequenced in a study of blood T cell repertoires in COVID-19. Some clones are missing from TCRdb's copy, which holds only in-frame ones; the method was immunoSEQ multiplex PCR. The table includes approximately 320,000 clones, roughly nine tenths detected once. The sample taken for sequencing was peripheral blood. Receptors originate from a woman aged 30 to 39 with COVID-19, enrolled during active disease.

This clone occurred once. This sequence joins TRBV7-6 and TRBJ1-2, with 8 nucleotides matching TRBD1. The CDR3 is 14 residues long. V was pared by 4 bases and J by 4 bases, with 5 bases of the junction left unmatched. The germline CDR1 and CDR2 sequences are SGHVS and FNYEAQ. This CDR3 reads CASSSQGALYGYTF. In DNA form, the CDR3 reads TGTGCCAGCAGCTCCCAGGGGGCCCTCTATGGCTACACCTTC.

This clone was counted only a few times. The V and J genes are TRBV29-1 and TRBJ2-7; D might be TRBD1 (6 bases). Germline lookup yields CDR1 SQVTM and CDR2 ANQGSEA. Trimming took 8 bases from V and 5 from J, leaving 13 bases between them. The CDR3 has 11 residues. The CDR3 coding sequence is TGCAGCTTACTACAGGGAAACGAGCAGTACTTC. This sequence encodes CSLLQGNEQYF.

This clone was observed once. The chain combines TRBV11-2 with TRBJ2-3; 13 nucleotides line up with TRBD2. V was pared by 5 bases and J by 2 bases, with 7 bases of the junction left unmatched. The CDR3 covers 17 residues. From germline, CDR1 is SGHAT and CDR2 FQNNGV. The CDR3 sequence: CASSPWTSGGHTDTQYF. DNA for the CDR3: TGTGCCAGCAGCCCATGGACTAGCGGGGGCCACACAGATACGCAGTATTTT.

Concerning this clone: At one end, the junction sequence differs from germline, possibly due to a read error. The chain joins TRBV7-9 to TRBJ2-7, with D perhaps matching TRBD1 (6 bases). The V gene's germline CDR1 is SEHNR and CDR2 FQNEAQ (reference sequence). The CDR3 has 13 amino acids. The CDR3 reads CASSLWNTGPGDF. As DNA, the CDR3 is TGTGCCAGCAGCTTATGGAACACAGGGCCTGGGGACTTC.

This chain joins TRBV7-9 and TRBJ1-2; D may be TRBD1 (5 bases). The CDR3 contains 15 residues. Germline V gives CDR1 SEHNR, CDR2 FQNEAQ (reference sequence). V was cut by 5 bases and J by 1 base, with 14 bases left in between. CDR3 nucleotide sequence: TGTGCCAGCAGCGTTGGTCCAGGGATTAACTATGGCTACACCTTC. Translating it yields CASSVGPGINYGYTF.

The V call is TRBV29-1, the J call TRBJ2-7; 10 bases agree with TRBD1. CDR3 length: 14 amino acids. V lost 3 bases, J lost 5 bases, and 7 bases stayed unmatched. Germline-derived CDR1 and CDR2 are SQVTM and ANQGSEA. CDR3 sequence (DNA): TGCAGCGTTGACCTGACAGGGGGCCAAGACGAGCAGTACTTC. This codes for CSVDLTGGQDEQYF.

V and J are TRBV5-5 and TRBJ2-1; possibly TRBD1 for D (6 bases). This CDR3 spans 13 amino acids. V gave up 0 bases and J gave up 14 bases, with 15 bases separating them. Germline lookup yields CDR1 SGHKS and CDR2 YYEKEE (reference sequence). Here the CDR3 DNA reads TGTGCCAGCAGCTTGGGGTTCACGGACAGAGAGTTCTTC. It yields the protein CASSLGFTDREFF.

This clone occurred once. The V and J genes are TRBV29-1 and TRBJ1-5; 8 bases are a match to TRBD1. Germline loops: CDR1 SQVTM, CDR2 ANQGSEA. V lost 6 bases and J lost 7; bases outside the gene matches: 8. CDR3 length equals 13 residues. The CDR3 loop reads CSVSGGAGQPQHF. In DNA form, the CDR3 reads TGCAGCGTGTCAGGGGGCGCCGGGCAGCCCCAGCATTTT.

The chain combines TRBV6-1 with TRBJ2-3; D is possibly TRBD2 (5 bases). The CDR3 sequence is 15 residues long. The V and J ends lost 7 bases and 3 bases respectively, with 17 bases between them. Looked up from germline, CDR1 is MNHNS and CDR2 is SASEGT. The CDR3 spells CASISRGVGTDTQYF. CDR3 DNA sequence: TGTGCCAGCATTTCCCGGGGTGTGGGTACAGATACGCAGTATTTT.

The CDR3 DNA follows: TGTGCCAGCAGCCCCAGGGGGCGCGCCTATGGCTACACCTTC. Amino acids: CASSPRGRAYGYTF. The V call is TRBV3-1 (or the pseudogene TRBV3-2), the J call TRBJ1-2; 8 nucleotides align to TRBD1. This CDR3 spans 14 amino acids. Germline CDR1 LGHDT, CDR2 YNNKEL (reference sequence). V lost 4 bases to trimming and J lost 4 bases; unmatched junction nucleotides: 5.

The chain is built from TRBV11-2 and TRBJ1-1; D call uncertain. Germline V gives CDR1 SGHAT, CDR2 FQNNGV. V was pared by 0 bases and J by 5 bases, with 10 bases between. The length of the CDR3 is 14 residues. CDR3 DNA sequence: TGTGCCAGCAGCTTAGAGGGTACAGCAACTGAAGCTTTCTTT. Translating gives CASSLEGTATEAFF.

The chain combines TRBV2 with TRBJ2-7; 7 bases fit TRBD1. The V gene's germline CDR1 is SNHLY and CDR2 FYNNEI. J was trimmed by 5 bases and V by 1 base; bases with no gene match: 8. The CDR3 consists of 15 residues. DNA of the CDR3: TGTGCCAGCAGTGAAGTGAACAGGGGTAGGCACGAGCAGTACTTC. Its translation is CASSEVNRGRHEQYF.

In its sample, this clone was seen once. This chain's CDR3 is CASSFGFMGHYNSPLHF. The CDR3 coding sequence is TGTGCCAGCAGCTTCGGATTTATGGGACACTATAATTCACCCCTCCACTTT. V is TRBV11-3 and J is TRBJ1-6; D may be TRBD1 (6 bases). The CDR3 spans 17 residues. Trimming removed 3 bases at V and 3 bases at J, with 15 bases between. Germline values: CDR1 SGHNT, CDR2 YENEEA.

This sequence joins TRBV18 and TRBJ2-1; 9 bases line up with TRBD2. The CDR3 contains 17 residues. Trimming took 3 bases from V and 8 from J; bases not matched to a gene: 14. Germline loops: CDR1 KGHSH, CDR2 LQKENI. The CDR3 DNA follows: TGTGCCAGCTCACCGCAACCCCCCAGGGCGGGGGGGGATGAGCAGTTCTTC. It specifies CASSPQPPRAGGDEQFF.

The V call is TRBV5-1, the J call TRBJ2-2; 7 bases are shared with TRBD1. The V segment lost 1 base and the J segment 7 bases; nucleotides outside the gene matches: 4. This CDR3 contains 14 residues. CDR1 SGHRS and CDR2 YFSETQ come from the germline V gene. The chain's CDR3 is CASSLTGVDGELFF. The CDR3, as DNA: TGCGCCAGCAGCTTGACAGGGGTGGACGGGGAGCTGTTTTTT.

The rearrangement joins TRBV6-5 to TRBJ1-5, with D perhaps matching TRBD1 (6 bases). CDR3 length: 14 amino acids. V shed 1 base and J shed 2 bases, with 6 bases lying between them. Looked up from germline, CDR1 is MNHEY and CDR2 is SVGAGI. In nucleotides, the CDR3 is TGTGCCAGCAGTTACTACAGGGGCAATCAGCCCCAGCATTTT. Residues: CASSYYRGNQPQHF.

Remarks on this clone: Compared with germline, one end of the junction differs, possibly owing to a read error. J is TRBJ2-7 and V is TRBV5-1, with 9 bases that match TRBD1. CDR3 length equals 13 residues. Germline values: CDR1 SGHRS, CDR2 YFSETQ. The DNA of the CDR3 is TGCGCCAGCAGCTCGGACAGGGGATACGGGCAGTACTTC. This codes for CASSSDRGYGQYF.

The V gene is TRBV7-6, the J gene TRBJ1-1, with D maybe TRBD1 (5 bases). In germline, CDR1 is SGHVS, CDR2 FNYEAQ. Trimming took 1 base from V and 8 from J, leaving 17 bases between them. The CDR3 consists of 15 residues. The CDR3 is CASSLEPGLFAEAFF. CDR3 DNA: TGTGCCAGCAGCTTAGAGCCAGGGCTTTTTGCCGAAGCTTTCTTT.

V and J are TRBV11-1 and TRBJ1-2; 7 bases agree with TRBD1. The CDR3 sequence is 15 residues long. J lost 4 bases, V lost 6 bases, and 11 bases had no gene match. The V gene's germline CDR1 is SGHAT and CDR2 FQDESV (reference sequence). The DNA for the CDR3 is TGTGCCAGCAGTTTATACAGGGGCGAGACCTATGGCTACACCTTC. As protein: CASSLYRGETYGYTF.

V gene TRBV28 combines with J gene TRBJ1-1; TRBD1 matches 9 bases. V shed 4 bases, J shed 2 bases, and the junction held 8 bases outside the gene matches. This CDR3 region has 16 residues. Germline loops: CDR1 MDHEN, CDR2 SYDVKM. The CDR3 loop is CASSWGQGRFNTEAFF. For the CDR3, the DNA is TGTGCCAGCAGTTGGGGACAGGGTAGATTCAACACTGAAGCTTTCTTT. The variable domain in full, with the rest retrieved from reference TRBV28 and TRBJ1-1, is DVKVTQSSRYLVKRTGEKVFLECVQDMDHENMFWYRQDPGLGLRLIYFSYDVKMKEKGDIPEGYSVSREKKERFSLILESASTNQTSMYLCASSWGQGRFNTEAFFGQGTRLTVV.

This clone has a single count. The chain has TRBV19 and TRBJ2-7; 8 nucleotides line up with TRBD1. CDR3 length equals 16 residues. CDR1 and CDR2 from the germline V gene are LNHDA and SQIVND (reference sequence). V trimming: 5 bases; J trimming: 1 base; junction bases outside the gene matches: 10. The CDR3 sequence is CASSPPGQAKSYEQYF. The CDR3 DNA follows: TGTGCCAGTAGTCCTCCGGGACAGGCGAAGTCCTACGAGCAGTACTTC.